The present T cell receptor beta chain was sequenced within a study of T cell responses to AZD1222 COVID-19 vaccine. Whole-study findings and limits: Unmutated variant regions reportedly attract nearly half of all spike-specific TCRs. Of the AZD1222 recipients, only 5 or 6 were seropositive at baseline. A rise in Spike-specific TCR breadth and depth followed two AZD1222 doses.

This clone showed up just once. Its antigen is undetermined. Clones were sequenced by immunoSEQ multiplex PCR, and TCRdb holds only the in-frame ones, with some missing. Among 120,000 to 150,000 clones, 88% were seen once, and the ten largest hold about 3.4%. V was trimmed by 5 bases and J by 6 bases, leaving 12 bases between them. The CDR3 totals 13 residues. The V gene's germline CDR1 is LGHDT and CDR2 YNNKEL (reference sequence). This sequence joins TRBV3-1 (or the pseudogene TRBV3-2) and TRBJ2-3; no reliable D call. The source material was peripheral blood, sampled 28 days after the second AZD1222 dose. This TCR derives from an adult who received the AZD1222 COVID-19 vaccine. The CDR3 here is CASSSERLDTQYF. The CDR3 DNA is TGTGCCAGCAGCTCGGAGCGTTTGGATACGCAGTATTTT.